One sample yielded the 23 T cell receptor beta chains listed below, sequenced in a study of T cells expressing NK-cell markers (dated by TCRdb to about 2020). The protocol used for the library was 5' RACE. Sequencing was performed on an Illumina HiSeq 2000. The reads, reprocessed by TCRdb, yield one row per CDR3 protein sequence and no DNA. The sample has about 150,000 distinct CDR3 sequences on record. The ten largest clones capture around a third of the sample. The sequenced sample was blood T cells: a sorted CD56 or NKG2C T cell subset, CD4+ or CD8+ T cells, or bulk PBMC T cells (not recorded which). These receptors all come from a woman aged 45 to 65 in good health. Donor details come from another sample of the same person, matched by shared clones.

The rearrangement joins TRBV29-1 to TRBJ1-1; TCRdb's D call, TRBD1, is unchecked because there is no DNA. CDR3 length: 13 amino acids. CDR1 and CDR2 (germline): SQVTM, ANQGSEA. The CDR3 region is CSVLTGGRPEAFF.

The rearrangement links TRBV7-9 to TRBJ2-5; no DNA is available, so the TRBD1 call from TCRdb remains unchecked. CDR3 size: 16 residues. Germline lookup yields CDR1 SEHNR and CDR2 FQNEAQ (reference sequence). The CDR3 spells CASSSATGGELETQYF.

CDR3 loop: CASSYPETAQETQYF. The chain links TRBV7-9 to TRBJ2-5. Looked up from germline, CDR1 is SEHNR and CDR2 is FQNEAQ (reference sequence). The CDR3 covers 15 residues.

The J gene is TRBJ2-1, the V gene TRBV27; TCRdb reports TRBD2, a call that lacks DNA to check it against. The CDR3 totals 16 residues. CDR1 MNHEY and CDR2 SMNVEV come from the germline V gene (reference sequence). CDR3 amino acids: CASRTGLAGGPPEQFF.

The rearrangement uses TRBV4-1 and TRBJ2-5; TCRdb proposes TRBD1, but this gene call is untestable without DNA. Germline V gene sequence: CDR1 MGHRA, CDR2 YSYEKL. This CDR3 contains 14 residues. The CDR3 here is CASSRETGQETQYF.

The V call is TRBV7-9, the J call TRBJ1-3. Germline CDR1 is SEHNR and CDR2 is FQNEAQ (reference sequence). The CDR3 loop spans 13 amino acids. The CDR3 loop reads CASSLVGQLTIYF. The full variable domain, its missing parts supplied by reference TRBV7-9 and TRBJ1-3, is DTGVSQNPRHKITKRGQNVTFRCDPISEHNRLYWYRQTLGQGPEFLTYFQNEAQLEKSRLLSDRFSAERPKGSFSTLEIQRTEQGDSAMYLCASSLVGQLTIYFGEGSWLTVV.

This chain's CDR3 is CASGQSIRNTHEQYF. The chain recombines TRBV5-6 with TRBJ2-7. Germline V lookup: CDR1 SGHDT, CDR2 YYEEEE. The CDR3 is made up of 15 amino acids.

The CDR3 loop is CASEDFEGRMANEKLFF. The chain has TRBV2 and TRBJ1-4; there is no DNA to check the TCRdb D call of TRBD1. Germline CDR1 is SNHLY and CDR2 is FYNNEI. The CDR3 runs 17 residues. The full variable domain, in which reference TRBV2 and TRBJ1-4 provide the parts outside the CDR3, is EPEVTQTPSHQVTQMGQEVILRCVPISNHLYFYWYRQILGQKVEFLVSFYNNEISEKSEIFDDQFSVERPDGSNFTLKIRSTKLEDSAMYFCASEDFEGRMANEKLFFGSGTQLSVL.

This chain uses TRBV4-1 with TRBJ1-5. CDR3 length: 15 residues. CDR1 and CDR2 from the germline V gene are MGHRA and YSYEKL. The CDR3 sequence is CASSLTDGSNQPQHF.

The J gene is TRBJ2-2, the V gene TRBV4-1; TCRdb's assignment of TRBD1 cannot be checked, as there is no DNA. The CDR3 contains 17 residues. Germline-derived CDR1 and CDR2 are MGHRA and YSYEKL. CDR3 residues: CASSQAPGEVISGELFF.

The CDR3 region is CASRWAGTTEKLFF. This chain joins TRBV27 and TRBJ1-4; as DNA is missing, the TRBD1 call by TCRdb cannot be tested. Germline CDR1 MNHEY, CDR2 SMNVEV (reference sequence). The length of the CDR3 is 14 residues.

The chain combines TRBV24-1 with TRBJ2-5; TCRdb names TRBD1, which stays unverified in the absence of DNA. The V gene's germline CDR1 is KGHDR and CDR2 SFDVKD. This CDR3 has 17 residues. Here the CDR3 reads CATSDLRQGAFGETQYF.

CDR3 region: CASSHRGGTEAFF. V gene TRBV5-1 combines with J gene TRBJ1-1; TCRdb's assignment of TRBD1 cannot be checked, as there is no DNA. The CDR3 loop spans 13 amino acids. Germline V gene lookup returns CDR1 SGHRS and CDR2 YFSETQ. Full variable domain (remainder filled in from reference TRBV5-1 and TRBJ1-1): KAGVTQTPRYLIKTRGQQVTLSCSPISGHRSVSWYQQTPGQGLQFLFEYFSETQRNKGNFPGRFSGRQFSNSRSEMNVSTLELGDSALYLCASSHRGGTEAFFGQGTRLTVV.

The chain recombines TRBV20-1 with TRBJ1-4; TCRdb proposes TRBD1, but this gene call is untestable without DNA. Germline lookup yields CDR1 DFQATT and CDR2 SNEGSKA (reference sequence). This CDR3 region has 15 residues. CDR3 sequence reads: CSARHNRERGEKLFF.

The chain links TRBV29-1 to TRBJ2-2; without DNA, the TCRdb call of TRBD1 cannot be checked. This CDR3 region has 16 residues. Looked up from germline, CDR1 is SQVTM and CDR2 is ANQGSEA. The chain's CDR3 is CSVEVFNETATGELFF.

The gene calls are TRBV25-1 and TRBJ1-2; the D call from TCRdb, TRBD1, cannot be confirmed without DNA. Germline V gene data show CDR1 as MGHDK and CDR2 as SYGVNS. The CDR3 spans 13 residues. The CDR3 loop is CASSVGQGDGYTF.

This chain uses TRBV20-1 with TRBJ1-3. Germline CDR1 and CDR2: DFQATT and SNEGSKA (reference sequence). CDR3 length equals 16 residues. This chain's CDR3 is CSARAPRRRSGNTIYF.

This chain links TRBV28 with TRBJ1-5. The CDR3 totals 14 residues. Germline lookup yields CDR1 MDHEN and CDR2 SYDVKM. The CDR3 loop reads CASSTEGLNQPQHF.

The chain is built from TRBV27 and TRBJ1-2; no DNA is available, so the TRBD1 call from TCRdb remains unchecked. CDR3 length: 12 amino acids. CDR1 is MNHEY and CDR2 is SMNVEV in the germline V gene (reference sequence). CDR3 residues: CASSLAGHGYTF.

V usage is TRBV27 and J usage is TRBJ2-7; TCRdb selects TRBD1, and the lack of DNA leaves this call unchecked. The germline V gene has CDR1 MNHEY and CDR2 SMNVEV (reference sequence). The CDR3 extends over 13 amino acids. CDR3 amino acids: CASSDGQDYEQYF.

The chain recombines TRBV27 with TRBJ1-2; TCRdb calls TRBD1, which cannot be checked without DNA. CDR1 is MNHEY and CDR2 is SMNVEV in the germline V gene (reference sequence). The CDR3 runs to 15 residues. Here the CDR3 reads CASSLRTGDINGYTF.

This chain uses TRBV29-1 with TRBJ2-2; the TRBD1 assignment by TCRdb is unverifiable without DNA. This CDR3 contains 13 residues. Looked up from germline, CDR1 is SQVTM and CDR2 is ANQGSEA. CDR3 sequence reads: CSGDEKNTGELFF.

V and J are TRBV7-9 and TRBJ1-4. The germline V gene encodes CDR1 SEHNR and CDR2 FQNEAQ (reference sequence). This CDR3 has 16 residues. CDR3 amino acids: CASSLGTAATNEKLFF.